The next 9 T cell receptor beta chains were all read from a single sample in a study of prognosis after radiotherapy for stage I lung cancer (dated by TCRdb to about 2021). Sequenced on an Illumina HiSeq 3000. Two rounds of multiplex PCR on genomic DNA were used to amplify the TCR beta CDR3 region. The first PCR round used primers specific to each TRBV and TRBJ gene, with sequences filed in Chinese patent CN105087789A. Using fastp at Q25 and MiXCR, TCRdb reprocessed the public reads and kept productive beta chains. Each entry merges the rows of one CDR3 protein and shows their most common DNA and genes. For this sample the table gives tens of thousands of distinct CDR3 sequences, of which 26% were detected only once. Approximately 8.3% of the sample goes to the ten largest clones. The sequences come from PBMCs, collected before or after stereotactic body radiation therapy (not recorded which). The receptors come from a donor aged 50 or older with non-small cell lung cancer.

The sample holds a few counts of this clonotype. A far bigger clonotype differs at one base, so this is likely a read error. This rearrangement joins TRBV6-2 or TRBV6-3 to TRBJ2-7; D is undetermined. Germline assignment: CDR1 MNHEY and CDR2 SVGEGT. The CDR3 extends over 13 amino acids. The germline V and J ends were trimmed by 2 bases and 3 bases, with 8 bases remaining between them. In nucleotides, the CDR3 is TGTGCCAGCAGTTACGGCGACATCTACGAGCAGTACTTC. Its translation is CASSYGDIYEQYF.

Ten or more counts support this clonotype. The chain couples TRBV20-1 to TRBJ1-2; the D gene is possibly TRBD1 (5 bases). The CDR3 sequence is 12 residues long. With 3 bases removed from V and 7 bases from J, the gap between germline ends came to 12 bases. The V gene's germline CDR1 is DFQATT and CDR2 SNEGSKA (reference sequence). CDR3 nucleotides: TGCAGTGCTAGGGGGGGGAATGGTGGCTACACCTTC. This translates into CSARGGNGGYTF.

The CDR3 region is CASSLDQRPSYEQYF. The CDR3 DNA follows: TGTGCCAGCAGCTTGGATCAGCGACCCTCCTACGAGCAGTACTTC. This chain uses TRBV5-4 with TRBJ2-7; D unclear. CDR1 is SGHNT and CDR2 is YYREEE in the germline V gene (reference sequence). Between the trimmed V and J ends, which lost 0 bases and 0 bases, there was a span of 10 bases. CDR3 length equals 15 residues. The full variable domain, its missing parts supplied by reference TRBV5-4 and TRBJ2-7, is ETGVTQSPTHLIKTRGQQVTLRCSSQSGHNTVSWYQQALGQGPQFIFQYYREEENGRGNFPPRFSGLQFPNYSSELNVNALELDDSALYLCASSLDQRPSYEQYFGPGTRLTVT.

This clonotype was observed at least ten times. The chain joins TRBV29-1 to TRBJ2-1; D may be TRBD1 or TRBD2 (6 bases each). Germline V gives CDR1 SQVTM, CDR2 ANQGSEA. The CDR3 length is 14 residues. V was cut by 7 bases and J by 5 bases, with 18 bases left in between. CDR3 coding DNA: TGCAGCGCCGGCCGCGGGACATTAAACAATGAGCAGTTCTTC. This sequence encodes CSAGRGTLNNEQFF.

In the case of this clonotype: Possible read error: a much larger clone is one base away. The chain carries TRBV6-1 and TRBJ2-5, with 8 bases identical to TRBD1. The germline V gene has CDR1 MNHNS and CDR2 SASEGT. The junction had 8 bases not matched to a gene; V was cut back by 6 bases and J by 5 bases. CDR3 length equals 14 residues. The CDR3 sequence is CASSTTGVPETQYF. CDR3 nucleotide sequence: TGTGCCAGCAGCACGACAGGGGTTCCGGAGACCCAGTACTTC.

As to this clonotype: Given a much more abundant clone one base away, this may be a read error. Written as DNA, the CDR3 is TGTGCCAGCAGTGAACTTCCGGAAAGTAATGAAAACCTGTTTTTT. Its protein is CASSELPESNENLFF. V is TRBV6-1 and J is TRBJ1-4; D is undetermined. Germline CDR1 MNHNS, CDR2 SASEGT. This CDR3 region has 15 residues.

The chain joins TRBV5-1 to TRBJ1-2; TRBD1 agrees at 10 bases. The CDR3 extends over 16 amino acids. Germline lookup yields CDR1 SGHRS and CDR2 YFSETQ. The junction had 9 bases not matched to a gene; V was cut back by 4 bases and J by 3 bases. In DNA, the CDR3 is TGCGCCAGCAGCGCGGGACAGGGGTCTGTTGACTATGGCTACACCTTC. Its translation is CASSAGQGSVDYGYTF.

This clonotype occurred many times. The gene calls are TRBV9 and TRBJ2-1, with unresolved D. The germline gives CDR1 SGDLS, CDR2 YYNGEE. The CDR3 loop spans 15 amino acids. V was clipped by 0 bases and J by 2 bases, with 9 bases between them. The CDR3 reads CASSVDGGPYNEQFF. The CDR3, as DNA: TGTGCCAGCAGCGTAGACGGCGGTCCCTACAATGAGCAGTTCTTC.

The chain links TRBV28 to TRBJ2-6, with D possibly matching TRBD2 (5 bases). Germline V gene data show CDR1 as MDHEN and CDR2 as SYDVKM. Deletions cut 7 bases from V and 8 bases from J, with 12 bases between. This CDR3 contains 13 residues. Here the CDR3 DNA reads TGTGCCAGCACCCTACGAGGGACCAACGTCCTGACTTTC. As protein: CASTLRGTNVLTF.